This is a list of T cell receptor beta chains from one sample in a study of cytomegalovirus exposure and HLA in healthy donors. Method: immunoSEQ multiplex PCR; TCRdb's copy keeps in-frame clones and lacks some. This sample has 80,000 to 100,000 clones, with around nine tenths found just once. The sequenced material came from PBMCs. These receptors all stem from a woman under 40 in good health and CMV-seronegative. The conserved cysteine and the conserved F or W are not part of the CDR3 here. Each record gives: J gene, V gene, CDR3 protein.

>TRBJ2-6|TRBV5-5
ASSFPGGSGANVLT
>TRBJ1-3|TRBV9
ASSADRHLRNTIY
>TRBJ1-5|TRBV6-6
ATSEVGVGNQPQH
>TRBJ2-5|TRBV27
ASSMRISGQETQY
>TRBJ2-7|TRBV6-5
ASSYDRLAASYEQY
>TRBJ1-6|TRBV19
ASSKGTGGRSPLH
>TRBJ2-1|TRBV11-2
ASSLAVWSSYNEQF
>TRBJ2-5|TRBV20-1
SARPLETQY
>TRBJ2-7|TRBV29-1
SVEDQGYEQY
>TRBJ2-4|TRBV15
ATSGGQGKNIQY
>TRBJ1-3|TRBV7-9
ASSLSGLSAGNTIY
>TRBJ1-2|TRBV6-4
ASSDSLDRGVRAPVIKFILGYT
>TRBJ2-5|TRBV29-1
SVRGGTGETQY
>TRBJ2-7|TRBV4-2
ASSQAIGDWYEQY
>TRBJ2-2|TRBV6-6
ASSTGQGYRELF
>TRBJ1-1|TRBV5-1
ASSLVRTVNTEAF
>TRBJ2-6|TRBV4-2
ASSQVNSGGAVGANVLT
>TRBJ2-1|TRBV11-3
ASRHSGSINEQF
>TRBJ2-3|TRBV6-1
ASSELTRGGSDTQY
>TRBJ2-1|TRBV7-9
ASSPGTSGYNEQF
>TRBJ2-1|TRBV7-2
ASSSPLDLAGAYNEQF
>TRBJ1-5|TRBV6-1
ASRDGAGNQPQH
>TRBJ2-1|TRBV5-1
ASSGVAGENEQF
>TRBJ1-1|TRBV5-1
ASSLDSFRELNTEAF
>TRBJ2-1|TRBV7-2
ASSFAGGRGNEQF
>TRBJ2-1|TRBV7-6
ASSPEVAGELPMYNEQF
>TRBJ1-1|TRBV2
ASKGAQMNTEAF
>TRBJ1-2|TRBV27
ASSFSGQAPYGYT
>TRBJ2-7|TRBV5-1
ATRTSGTGIHEQY
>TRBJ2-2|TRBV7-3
ASSLNSGGTNTGELF
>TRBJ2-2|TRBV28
ASSLSPREVDTGELF
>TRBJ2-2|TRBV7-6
ASRRDSANTGELF
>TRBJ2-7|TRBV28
ASSFGWSAGGDEQY
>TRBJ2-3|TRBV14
ASSPGIWEDTQY
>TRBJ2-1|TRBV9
ASSVAGGNEQF
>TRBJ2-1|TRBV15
ATSRESVSYNEQF
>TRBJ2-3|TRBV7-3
ASSSTTRSTDTQY
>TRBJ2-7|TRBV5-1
ASSLYYEQY
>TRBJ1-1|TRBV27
ASSPDQGVHGEAF
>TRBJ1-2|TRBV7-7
ASSLVKCSDGQFLNYGYT
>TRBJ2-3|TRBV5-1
ASSLARDREHTQY
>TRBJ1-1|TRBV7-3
ASSLQVNTEAF
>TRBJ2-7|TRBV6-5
ASTPSDFSYEQY
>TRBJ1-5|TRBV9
ASSATGTGNQPQH
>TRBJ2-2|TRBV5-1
ASSLTGQRGITGELF
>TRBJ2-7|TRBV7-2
ASSSTTAEGQY
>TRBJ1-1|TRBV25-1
ASSERGSGTEAF
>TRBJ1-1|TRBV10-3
AISGGQKNTEAF